The clone carrying this TCR beta chain occurred once. Repertoires were generated with immunoSEQ multiplex PCR, while TCRdb's copy carries only in-frame clones and drops some. The table includes tens of thousands of clones, about 83% detected once. This record belongs to a study of blood T cell repertoires in COVID-19. About the study: In each case, the material was cDNA or gDNA derived from T cells, B-cell-depleted T cells, or PBMCs.

This CDR3 region has 13 residues. Germline lookup yields CDR1 SGHNT and CDR2 YENEEA. Trimming shortened V by 1 base and J by 5 bases, and 5 bases separated the two germline ends. Sequences were obtained from peripheral blood. The TCR comes from a human donor in a cohort sampled during active COVID-19. J is TRBJ2-2 and V is TRBV11-3; D not certain. DNA for the CDR3: TGTGCCAGCAGCTTAGTCAGTACCGGGGAGCTGTTTTTT. It translates to CASSLVSTGELFF.